The next 27 T cell receptor beta chains were all read from a single sample in a study of T cell responses to AZD1222 COVID-19 vaccine. The protocol was immunoSEQ multiplex PCR, while the TCRdb copy is restricted to in-frame clones and leaves out a portion. Of roughly 35,000 clones listed, about 80% were seen once; the top ten hold about 4.6%. Source: peripheral blood, taken 28 days after the second AZD1222 dose. These receptor sequences come from an adult who received the AZD1222 COVID-19 vaccine.

This clone was recorded only once. The chain joins TRBV11-2 to TRBJ2-2; D uncertain. The CDR3 is 11 residues long. V was clipped by 5 bases and J by 6 bases, with 4 bases between them. CDR1 and CDR2 (germline): SGHAT, FQNNGV. DNA for the CDR3: TGTGCCAGCAGCGAGGCCGGGGAGCTGTTTTTT. Encoded protein: CASSEAGELFF.

The chain links TRBV7-9 to TRBJ2-1; TRBD2 agrees at 9 bases. Germline CDR1 SEHNR, CDR2 FQNEAQ (reference sequence). V shed 5 bases, J shed 7 bases, and the junction held 15 bases outside the gene matches. This CDR3 region has 17 residues. In DNA, the CDR3 is TGTGCCAGCAGCCCCCCATTAGGGGCGGGGGGGCCGAATGAGCAGTTCTTC. Encoded protein: CASSPPLGAGGPNEQFF.

The count of this clone is one. V is TRBV6-1 and J is TRBJ1-5; 10 bases align to TRBD1. V lost 1 base and J lost 1; bases outside the gene matches: 13. The CDR3 consists of 20 residues. From germline, CDR1 is MNHNS and CDR2 SASEGT. The CDR3, as DNA: TGTGCCAGCAGTGAAGTAAGTCGAGGACAGGGGGATATGAGCAATCAGCCCCAGCATTTT. This sequence encodes CASSEVSRGQGDMSNQPQHF.

J is TRBJ2-6 and V is TRBV2; TRBD1 is a possible D gene (6 bases). V was clipped by 6 bases and J by 0 bases, with 12 bases between them. Germline CDR1 SNHLY, CDR2 FYNNEI. The CDR3 covers 16 residues. The DNA of the CDR3 is TGTGCCAGCAGCACAGGGCGGCACTCTGGGGCCAACGTCCTGACTTTC. Translation gives CASSTGRHSGANVLTF.

This clone is a singleton in its sample. The CDR3 region has the DNA TGTGCCTGGGGATCTGGAAACACCATATATTTT. This sequence encodes CAWGSGNTIYF. The chain is built from TRBV30 and TRBJ1-3, with D hard to call. Germline values: CDR1 GTSNPN, CDR2 SVGIG (reference sequence). The CDR3 covers 11 residues. Trimming cost V 5 bases and J 1 base, with 3 bases left between them.

V and J are TRBV14 and TRBJ1-1, with D maybe TRBD1 (6 bases). This CDR3 has 14 amino acids. Trimming took off 7 bases at V and 1 base at J, with 13 bases between the two ends. CDR1 is SGHDN, CDR2 FVKESK, per germline. CDR3 in amino acids: CASNGPGANTEAFF. The DNA for the CDR3 is TGTGCCAGCAATGGCCCAGGGGCGAACACTGAAGCTTTCTTT.

This chain joins TRBV3-1 (or the pseudogene TRBV3-2) and TRBJ2-4; tentative D call: TRBD1 (6 bases). The CDR3 covers 15 residues. V lost 3 bases and J lost 9, with 18 bases in between. Per the germline V gene, CDR1 is LGHDT and CDR2 is YNNKEL (reference sequence). The CDR3 sequence is CASSHGTHLTSIQYF. The CDR3 DNA reads TGTGCCAGCAGCCACGGGACACATCTAACCTCCATTCAGTACTTC.

This chain connects TRBV3-1 (or the pseudogene TRBV3-2) to TRBJ1-3; D gene unclear. Germline V gene data show CDR1 as LGHDT and CDR2 as YNNKEL (reference sequence). The CDR3 length is 15 residues. Trimming removed 0 bases from V and 8 bases from J, with 14 bases in between. The CDR3 loop is CASSQDHEGVYTIYF. CDR3 coding DNA: TGTGCCAGCAGCCAAGATCACGAGGGCGTATACACCATATATTTT.

The rearrangement links TRBV4-2 to TRBJ2-5, with 8 positions matching TRBD1. From germline, CDR1 is LGHNA and CDR2 YNFKEQ. This CDR3 contains 15 residues. V lost 1 base and J lost 7; bases outside the gene matches: 8. Here the CDR3 reads CASSQVLGQGGTQYF. DNA of the CDR3: TGTGCCAGCAGCCAAGTCCTCGGACAGGGAGGGACCCAGTACTTC.

This chain uses TRBV24-1 with TRBJ2-5; D gene unclear. CDR3 length: 15 residues. Germline assignment: CDR1 KGHDR and CDR2 SFDVKD. Trimming pared 1 base from V and 2 bases from J, leaving 10 bases between. CDR3 protein: CATSDFGQSQETQYF. The DNA of the CDR3 is TGTGCCACCAGTGATTTCGGGCAGTCTCAAGAGACCCAGTACTTC.

The V call is TRBV10-2, the J call TRBJ2-4; D is possibly TRBD2 (5 bases). The CDR3 extends over 13 amino acids. Trimming removed 6 bases from V and 9 bases from J, with 15 bases in between. Germline V gene sequence: CDR1 WSHSY, CDR2 SAAADI. The CDR3 protein is CASRNGLGFIQYF. The CDR3 region has the DNA TGCGCCAGCAGAAACGGACTGGGCTTCATTCAGTACTTC.

The chain has TRBV6-2 or TRBV6-3 and TRBJ2-3, with D possibly being TRBD2 (6 bases). V was shortened by 2 bases and J by 2 bases, with 14 bases between the two germline ends. Germline values: CDR1 MNHEY, CDR2 SVGEGT. This CDR3 is built from 16 residues. The CDR3, as DNA: TGTGCCAGCAGTTACGTAGGTCGGGGGAACACAGATACGCAGTATTTT. Amino acids: CASSYVGRGNTDTQYF.

The V and J genes are TRBV27 and TRBJ2-5; tentative D call: TRBD1 (5 bases). There are 14 residues in the CDR3. Trimming left V 3 bases short and J 4 bases short, with 12 bases between. Per germline, CDR1 MNHEY and CDR2 SMNVEV (reference sequence). CDR3 amino acids: CASSFRVPPETQYF. As DNA, the CDR3 is TGTGCCAGCAGTTTCAGGGTCCCCCCAGAGACCCAGTACTTC.

The chain has TRBV30 and TRBJ1-5, with D maybe TRBD1 (6 bases). The CDR3 runs to 12 residues. The V gene lost 6 bases and the J gene lost 6 bases, with 12 bases spanning the gap. Germline-derived CDR1 and CDR2 are GTSNPN and SVGIG (reference sequence). The CDR3: CACQGGGQPQHF. The CDR3 DNA is TGTGCCTGTCAAGGGGGTGGTCAGCCCCAGCATTTT.

The chain recombines TRBV5-1 with TRBJ1-2; 11 bases are shared with TRBD1. V lost 3 bases and J lost 4; bases outside the gene matches: 11. CDR3 length: 17 residues. Germline CDR1 reads SGHRS; CDR2 reads YFSETQ. CDR3 DNA sequence: TGCGCCAGCAGCTCGGACAGGGGGCCGATAGACAGCTATGGCTACACCTTC. This translates into CASSSDRGPIDSYGYTF.

The chain is built from TRBV11-2 and TRBJ1-3, with a weak D call TRBD1 (5 bases). Trimming stripped 1 base from V and 1 base from J, with 17 bases between. The CDR3 is made up of 18 amino acids. Per the germline V gene, CDR1 is SGHAT and CDR2 is FQNNGV. The CDR3 region is CASSLVIGGTRSGNTIYF. CDR3 nucleotide sequence: TGTGCCAGCAGCTTAGTCATCGGGGGGACGCGATCTGGAAACACCATATATTTT.

This rearrangement joins TRBV5-4 to TRBJ1-6; maybe TRBD1 (6 bases). The V gene's germline CDR1 is SGHNT and CDR2 YYREEE (reference sequence). The CDR3 is 16 residues long. The germline V and J ends were trimmed by 0 bases and 5 bases, with 12 bases remaining between them. CDR3 in amino acids: CASSLEAGEHNSPLHF. The CDR3 DNA follows: TGTGCCAGCAGCTTGGAGGCAGGGGAGCATAATTCACCCCTCCACTTT.

The rearrangement joins TRBV2 to TRBJ1-3; TRBD1 agrees at 9 bases. V gave up 8 bases and J gave up 4 bases; unmatched junction bases: 9. Germline CDR1 reads SNHLY; CDR2 reads FYNNEI. This CDR3 is built from 15 residues. The chain's CDR3 is CASATGTGFGNTIYF. The DNA of the CDR3 is TGTGCCAGCGCAACCGGGACAGGGTTCGGAAACACCATATATTTT.

The gene calls are TRBV19 and TRBJ1-5; no clear D. The CDR3 is 14 amino acids. The germline CDR1 and CDR2 sequences are LNHDA and SQIVND (reference sequence). The V end lost 3 bases, the J end lost 6 bases, and 12 bases lay between the germline ends. The CDR3 here is CASSIGWRGQPQHF. Written as DNA, the CDR3 is TGTGCCAGTAGTATTGGCTGGCGCGGTCAGCCCCAGCATTTT.

This chain links TRBV29-1 with TRBJ2-1, with TRBD1 identical over 7 bases. The CDR3 runs to 14 residues. J was trimmed by 2 bases and V by 4 bases; bases with no gene match: 5. Germline lookup yields CDR1 SQVTM and CDR2 ANQGSEA. The CDR3 region is CSVGKQGTYNEQFF. In DNA form, the CDR3 reads TGCAGCGTTGGGAAACAGGGGACCTACAATGAGCAGTTCTTC.

The chain employs TRBV30 and TRBJ1-2, with 8 bases identical to TRBD1. Germline V gene sequence: CDR1 GTSNPN, CDR2 SVGIG (reference sequence). The CDR3 has 13 amino acids. V shed 3 bases, J shed 8 bases, and the junction held 8 bases outside the gene matches. The CDR3 bases are TGTGCCTGGAGCCGGGACAGGCCGAGGGGCTACACCTTC. It codes for CAWSRDRPRGYTF.

This sequence joins TRBV18 and TRBJ2-7, with 11 bases fitting TRBD2. Germline assignment: CDR1 KGHSH and CDR2 LQKENI. This CDR3 is built from 16 residues. Trimming cost V 3 bases and J 2 bases; bases outside gene matches: 6. The CDR3 sequence: CASSPVTSGGAYEQYF. CDR3 DNA sequence: TGTGCCAGCTCACCCGTCACTAGCGGGGGAGCCTACGAGCAGTACTTC.

This clone was seen only once. The V and J genes are TRBV4-1 and TRBJ2-3; D is unresolved. Trimming stripped 4 bases from V and 0 bases from J, with 14 bases between. CDR3 size: 16 residues. Per the germline V gene, CDR1 is MGHRA and CDR2 is YSYEKL. Here the CDR3 reads CASSRPRPPSTDTQYF. CDR3 in DNA: TGCGCCAGCAGCCGTCCCCGCCCCCCTAGCACAGATACGCAGTATTTT.

The genes are TRBV5-6 and TRBJ2-3; D may be TRBD1 (5 bases). Germline loops: CDR1 SGHDT, CDR2 YYEEEE. V lost 3 bases, J lost 4 bases, and 18 bases lay in between. The CDR3 consists of 16 residues. Here the CDR3 reads CASSSVGRVGADTQYF. As DNA, the CDR3 is TGTGCCAGCAGCTCGGTTGGCAGGGTTGGGGCAGATACGCAGTATTTT.

The chain couples TRBV6-5 to TRBJ2-7; either TRBD1 or TRBD2 may supply D (5 bases each). CDR3 size: 15 residues. Germline loops: CDR1 MNHEY, CDR2 SVGAGI. With 5 bases removed from V and 0 bases from J, the gap between germline ends came to 14 bases. CDR3 nucleotides: TGTGCCAGCAGTACCGCCAGGGAGAGCTCCTACGAGCAGTACGTC. Translating it yields CASSTARESSYEQYV.

The CDR3, as DNA: TGTGCCAGCAGCCAAGTTGACTATGGCTACACCTTC. This encodes CASSQVDYGYTF. V gene TRBV6-2 or TRBV6-3 combines with J gene TRBJ1-2; D uncertain. With 6 bases removed from V and 3 bases from J, the gap between germline ends came to 8 bases. Germline CDR1 MNHEY, CDR2 SVGEGT. This CDR3 contains 12 residues.

V and J are TRBV16 and TRBJ2-2; TRBD1 matches 7 bases. There are 16 residues in the CDR3. Trimming removed 5 bases from V and 5 bases from J; junction bases left unmatched: 11. Germline V gene sequence: CDR1 KGHSY, CDR2 FQNENV. CDR3 loop: CASSINIRQGTGELFF. CDR3 coding DNA: TGTGCCAGCAGCATCAATATCCGACAGGGAACCGGGGAGCTGTTTTTT.